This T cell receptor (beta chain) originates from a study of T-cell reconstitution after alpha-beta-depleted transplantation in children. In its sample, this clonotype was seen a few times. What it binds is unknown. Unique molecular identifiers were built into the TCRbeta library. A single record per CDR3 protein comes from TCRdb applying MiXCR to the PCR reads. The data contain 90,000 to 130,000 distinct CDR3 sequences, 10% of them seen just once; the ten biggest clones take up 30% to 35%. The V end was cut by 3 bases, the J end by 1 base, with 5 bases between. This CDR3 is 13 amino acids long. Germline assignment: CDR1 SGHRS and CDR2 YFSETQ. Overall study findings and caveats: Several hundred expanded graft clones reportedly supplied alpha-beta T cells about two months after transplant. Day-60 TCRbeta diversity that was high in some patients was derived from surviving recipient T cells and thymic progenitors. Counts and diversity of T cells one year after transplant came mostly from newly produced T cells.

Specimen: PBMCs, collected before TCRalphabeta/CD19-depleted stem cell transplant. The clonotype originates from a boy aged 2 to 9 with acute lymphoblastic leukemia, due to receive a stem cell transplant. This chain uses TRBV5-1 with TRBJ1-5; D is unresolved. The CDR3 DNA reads TGCGCCAGCAGCTATGGCAGCAATCAGCCCCAGCATTTT. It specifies CASSYGSNQPQHF.